The clone carrying this T cell receptor beta chain appeared many times. The antigen is undetermined. V lost 5 bases and J lost 8; bases outside the gene matches: 6. The germline V gene has CDR1 SGHTA and CDR2 FQGNSA. The CDR3 is made up of 13 amino acids. TCRdb re-analysed the reads in MiXCR, keeping a single row per CDR3 protein. The table lists about 740,000 distinct CDR3 sequences, roughly 33% of them singletons. The data were obtained in a study of T cell repertoires in cytomegalovirus infection. Study overall: Well-studied HLA-B-restricted epitopes and recently identified HLA-C-restricted epitopes of CMV were both used in the study. Public TCR beta signatures indicated both CMV infection and matching HLA type.

Points from the study as a whole: Totalled public TCR beta family frequency picked out people who carried CMV plus the relevant HLA. HLA-C-restricted CMV clonotypes gave the most frequent clonotype in two of eight donors.

This chain connects TRBV7-2 to TRBJ2-1; 7 bases are a match to TRBD1. This TCR derives from a human donor in good health (CMV status not recorded). Some clones in this sample may be carry-over from other donors' samples. This sample comprised cultured PBMCs, obtained from culture after CMV antigen stimulation. CDR3 sequence reads: CASSAWTGDEQFF. CDR3 DNA sequence: TGTGCCAGCAGCGCGTGGACAGGCGATGAGCAGTTCTTC.